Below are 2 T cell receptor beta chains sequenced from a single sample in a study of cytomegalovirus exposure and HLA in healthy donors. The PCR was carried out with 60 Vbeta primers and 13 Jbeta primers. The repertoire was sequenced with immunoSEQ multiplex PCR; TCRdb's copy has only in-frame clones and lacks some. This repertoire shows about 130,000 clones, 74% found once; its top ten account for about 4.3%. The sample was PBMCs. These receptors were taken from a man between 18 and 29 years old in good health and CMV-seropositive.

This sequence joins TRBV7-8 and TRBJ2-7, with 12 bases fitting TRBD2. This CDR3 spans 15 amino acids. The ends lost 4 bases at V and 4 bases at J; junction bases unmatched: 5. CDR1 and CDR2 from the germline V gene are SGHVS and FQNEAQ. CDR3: CASSSGTSGLYEQYF. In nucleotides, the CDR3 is TGTGCCAGCAGCTCGGGGACTAGCGGGTTGTACGAGCAGTACTTC.

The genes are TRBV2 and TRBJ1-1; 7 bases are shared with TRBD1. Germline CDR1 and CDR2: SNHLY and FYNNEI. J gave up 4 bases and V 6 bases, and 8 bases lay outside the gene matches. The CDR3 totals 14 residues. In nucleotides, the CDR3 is TGTGCCAGCAGGGGAACTGACAGGGCCACTGAAGCTTTCTTT. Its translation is CASRGTDRATEAFF.